This TCR beta chain was observed in a study of HIV-infected children after antiretroviral therapy interruption. Study at large: Children's median ages were about 9.2 years and 8 years by group. Weeks 0, 48 and 150 were sampled under continuous treatment.

Treatment here: PENTA 11 planned treatment interruption arm or continuous ART arm. Whole-study findings and limits: Naive CD4+ CDR3 sharing between time points fell after interruption began.

The CDR3 consists of 16 residues. The V gene's germline CDR1 is SGHTA and CDR2 FQGNSA. V shed 3 bases, J shed 4 bases, and the junction held 8 bases outside the gene matches. This clonotype was seen ten or more times. Its antigen is unidentified. A 3' RACE protocol on RNA, with unique molecular identifiers, produced the TCR library. Each CDR3 protein gets one entry after TCRdb re-called the 3' RACE reads with MiXCR. The sample records 30,000 to 50,000 distinct CDR3 sequences, approximately 7% being singletons. The chain uses TRBV7-2 and TRBJ1-3, with 8 bases identical to TRBD1. The receptor was isolated from a pool of human donors with HIV. The sample was CD45RA+ CD4+ T cells from PBMCs, pooled from several time points, taken from a donor given antiretroviral therapy, either interrupted or continuous. Subset of the sample: naive CD4+ CD45RA+ CD45RO- T cells. As DNA, the CDR3 is TGTGCCAGCAGCTTGCATCGGACAGGGAAGGGAAACACCATATATTTT. Residues: CASSLHRTGKGNTIYF. The whole variable domain, filled in from reference TRBV7-2 and TRBJ1-3, reads GAGVSQSPSNKVTEKGKDVELRCDPISGHTALYWYRQSLGQGLEFLIYFQGNSAPDKSGLPSDRFSAERTGGSVSTLTIQRTQQEDSAVYLCASSLHRTGKGNTIYFGEGSWLTVV.